These 13 T cell receptor beta chains were sequenced from one sample in a study of blood T cell repertoires in COVID-19. Produced via immunoSEQ multiplex PCR; TCRdb's table is partial and in-frame only. The sample includes about 190,000 clones, 88% of them seen just once. The sample consisted of peripheral blood. These receptors all stem from a man in his forties or fifties with active or convalescent COVID-19.

The chain uses TRBV3-1 (or the pseudogene TRBV3-2) and TRBJ1-1; D possibly corresponds to TRBD1 (6 bases). The CDR3 contains 12 residues. Germline V gene sequence: CDR1 LGHDT, CDR2 YNNKEL (reference sequence). V lost 4 bases, J lost 8 bases, and 11 bases lay in between. For the CDR3, the DNA is TGTGCCAGCAGCCGACCGACAGGAGAAGCTTTCTTT. Protein sequence: CASSRPTGEAFF.

The chain couples TRBV3-1 (or the pseudogene TRBV3-2) to TRBJ2-1, with 11 bases identical to TRBD2. In germline, CDR1 is LGHDT, CDR2 YNNKEL (reference sequence). With V trimmed by 4 bases and J by 13 bases, 9 bases remained unmatched. This CDR3 is 14 amino acids long. CDR3 DNA sequence: TGTGCCAGCAGCCCGCCGGATAGCGGGAGGGGCCAGTTCTTC. It codes for CASSPPDSGRGQFF.

This clone was counted between two and nine times. This chain connects TRBV25-1 to TRBJ1-3; perhaps TRBD1 as D (6 bases). Germline lookup yields CDR1 MGHDK and CDR2 SYGVNS. V was pared by 4 bases and J by 0 bases, with 13 bases between. The CDR3 is 16 amino acids. CDR3 amino acids: CASSGYTGSSGNTIYF. CDR3 sequence (DNA): TGTGCCAGCAGTGGTTACACAGGGAGCTCTGGAAACACCATATATTTT. Filled out from reference TRBV25-1 and TRBJ1-3, the complete variable domain reads EADIYQTPRYLVIGTGKKITLECSQTMGHDKMYWYQQDPGMELHLIHYSYGVNSTEKGDLSSESTVSRIRTEHFPLTLESARPSHTSQYLCASSGYTGSSGNTIYFGEGSWLTVV.

A remark on this clone: The junction departs from germline at one end; a sequencing error may be responsible. V gene TRBV10-3 combines with J gene TRBJ1-5; D gene unclear. The CDR3 consists of 11 residues. Germline CDR1 is ENHRY and CDR2 is SYGVKD. CDR3 sequence reads: CAISGGGQSQF. In DNA, the CDR3 is TGTGCCATCAGTGGGGGAGGCCAGAGTCAATTT.

The V and J genes are TRBV13 and TRBJ2-3, with no clear D. CDR3 length equals 12 residues. V dropped 2 bases and J dropped 6 bases, with 6 bases sitting between them. CDR1 and CDR2 (germline): PRHDT, FYEKMQ (reference sequence). In nucleotides, the CDR3 is TGTGCCAGCAGCTTACCCCAGGATACGCAGTATTTT. Protein: CASSLPQDTQYF.

The chain employs TRBV5-4 and TRBJ2-5; 11 bases agree with TRBD1. CDR3 length: 16 amino acids. Germline lookup yields CDR1 SGHNT and CDR2 YYREEE (reference sequence). J was trimmed by 5 bases and V by 3 bases; bases with no gene match: 9. CDR3 in amino acids: CASSSRTGGSGETQYF. The CDR3 coding sequence is TGTGCCAGCAGCTCTCGGACAGGGGGCTCAGGCGAGACCCAGTACTTC.

V is TRBV27 and J is TRBJ2-5; 8 bases agree with TRBD2. In germline, CDR1 is MNHEY, CDR2 SMNVEV (reference sequence). The V segment lost 5 bases and the J segment 0 bases; nucleotides outside the gene matches: 11. This CDR3 has 17 amino acids. The CDR3 spells CASSPRATSGYQETQYF. In nucleotides, the CDR3 is TGTGCCAGCAGTCCCCGCGCAACTAGCGGCTACCAAGAGACCCAGTACTTC.

This chain uses TRBV6-5 with TRBJ2-1; D perhaps matches TRBD1 (6 bases). The V end lost 7 bases, the J end lost 9 bases, and 16 bases lay between the germline ends. The CDR3 has 13 residues. CDR1 and CDR2 (germline): MNHEY, SVGAGI. The CDR3 region is CASKGGRGGEQFF. In DNA, the CDR3 is TGTGCCAGCAAAGGGGGTAGAGGCGGTGAGCAGTTCTTC.

The gene calls are TRBV3-1 (or the pseudogene TRBV3-2) and TRBJ2-2; TRBD1 agrees at 9 bases. In germline, CDR1 is LGHDT, CDR2 YNNKEL (reference sequence). Unmatched junction bases numbered 6, after V lost 3 bases and J lost 7 bases. The CDR3 covers 15 residues. The CDR3 region has the DNA TGTGCCAGCAGCCAGAAACAGGGGGCGGGCGGGGAGCTGTTTTTT. Protein: CASSQKQGAGGELFF.

The V gene is TRBV24-1, the J gene TRBJ1-2; TRBD1 agrees at 7 bases. Losses at the gene ends were 3 bases for V and 4 bases for J; bases not matched to a gene: 10. CDR3 length: 16 residues. The germline gives CDR1 KGHDR, CDR2 SFDVKD. CDR3 amino acids: CATSDEGADRIYGYTF. In DNA, the CDR3 is TGTGCCACCAGTGATGAGGGGGCGGACAGGATCTATGGCTACACCTTC.

This rearrangement joins TRBV6-4 to TRBJ1-1; TRBD1 is a possible D gene (6 bases). V was pared by 5 bases and J by 1 base, with 17 bases between. The V gene's germline CDR1 is MRHNA and CDR2 SNTAGT. The CDR3 extends over 16 amino acids. In DNA form, the CDR3 reads TGTGCCAGCAGTAGACAGGCCCACCTTAGGAACACTGAAGCTTTCTTT. As protein: CASSRQAHLRNTEAFF.

The chain combines TRBV2 with TRBJ2-7; D uncertain. Trimming took off 9 bases at V and 0 bases at J, with 12 bases between the two ends. The CDR3 length is 13 residues. From germline, CDR1 is SNHLY and CDR2 FYNNEI. In DNA form, the CDR3 reads TGTGCCAGTACCGGGTCGAACTCCTACGAGCAGTACTTC. It yields the protein CASTGSNSYEQYF.

The chain recombines TRBV5-5 with TRBJ1-1; 8 nucleotides agree with TRBD1. The CDR3 totals 14 residues. V was clipped by 5 bases and J by 8 bases; unmatched bases: 11. Per the germline V gene, CDR1 is SGHKS and CDR2 is YYEKEE (reference sequence). CDR3 sequence (DNA): TGTGCCAGCAGGGATCTAGCAGGGGGCCCCGAAGCTTTCTTT. It translates to CASRDLAGGPEAFF.